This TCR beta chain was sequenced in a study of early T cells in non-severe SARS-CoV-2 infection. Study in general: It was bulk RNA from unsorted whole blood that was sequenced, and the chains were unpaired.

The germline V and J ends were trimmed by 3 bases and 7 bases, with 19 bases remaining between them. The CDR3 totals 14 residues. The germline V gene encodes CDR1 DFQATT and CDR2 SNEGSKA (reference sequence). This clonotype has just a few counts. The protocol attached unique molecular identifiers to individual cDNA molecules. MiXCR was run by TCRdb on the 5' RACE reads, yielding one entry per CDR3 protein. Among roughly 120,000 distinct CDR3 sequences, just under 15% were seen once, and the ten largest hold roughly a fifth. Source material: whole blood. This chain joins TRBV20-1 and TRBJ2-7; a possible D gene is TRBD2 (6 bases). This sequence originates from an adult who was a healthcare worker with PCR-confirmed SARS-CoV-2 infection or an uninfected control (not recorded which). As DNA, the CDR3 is TGCAGTGCTAGTTACGGGGGAAGTTTCGGGGAGCAGTACTTC. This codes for CSASYGGSFGEQYF.